This T cell receptor beta chain was sequenced during a study of cytomegalovirus exposure and HLA in healthy donors. Study-wide results and caveats: TCR beta chains numbering more than 150 were designated cytomegalovirus-associated.

It was with 60 Vbeta and 13 Jbeta primers that the PCR ran. The repertoire was sequenced with immunoSEQ multiplex PCR; TCRdb's copy has only in-frame clones and lacks some. The data show 200,000 to 250,000 clones, under 90% seen once. Note on this clone: Its antigen is not identified.

This clonotype was sampled from a human donor in good health. Material: PBMCs.

The CDR3 here is CASSQDSMNTEAFF. The CDR3 DNA reads as TGCGCCAGCAGCCAGGACAGCATGAACACTGAAGCTTTCTTT. The chain couples TRBV4-1 to TRBJ1-1; D is possibly TRBD1 (6 bases). Trimming removed 3 bases at V and 0 bases at J, with 8 bases between. This CDR3 region has 14 residues. The germline CDR1 and CDR2 sequences are MGHRA and YSYEKL.